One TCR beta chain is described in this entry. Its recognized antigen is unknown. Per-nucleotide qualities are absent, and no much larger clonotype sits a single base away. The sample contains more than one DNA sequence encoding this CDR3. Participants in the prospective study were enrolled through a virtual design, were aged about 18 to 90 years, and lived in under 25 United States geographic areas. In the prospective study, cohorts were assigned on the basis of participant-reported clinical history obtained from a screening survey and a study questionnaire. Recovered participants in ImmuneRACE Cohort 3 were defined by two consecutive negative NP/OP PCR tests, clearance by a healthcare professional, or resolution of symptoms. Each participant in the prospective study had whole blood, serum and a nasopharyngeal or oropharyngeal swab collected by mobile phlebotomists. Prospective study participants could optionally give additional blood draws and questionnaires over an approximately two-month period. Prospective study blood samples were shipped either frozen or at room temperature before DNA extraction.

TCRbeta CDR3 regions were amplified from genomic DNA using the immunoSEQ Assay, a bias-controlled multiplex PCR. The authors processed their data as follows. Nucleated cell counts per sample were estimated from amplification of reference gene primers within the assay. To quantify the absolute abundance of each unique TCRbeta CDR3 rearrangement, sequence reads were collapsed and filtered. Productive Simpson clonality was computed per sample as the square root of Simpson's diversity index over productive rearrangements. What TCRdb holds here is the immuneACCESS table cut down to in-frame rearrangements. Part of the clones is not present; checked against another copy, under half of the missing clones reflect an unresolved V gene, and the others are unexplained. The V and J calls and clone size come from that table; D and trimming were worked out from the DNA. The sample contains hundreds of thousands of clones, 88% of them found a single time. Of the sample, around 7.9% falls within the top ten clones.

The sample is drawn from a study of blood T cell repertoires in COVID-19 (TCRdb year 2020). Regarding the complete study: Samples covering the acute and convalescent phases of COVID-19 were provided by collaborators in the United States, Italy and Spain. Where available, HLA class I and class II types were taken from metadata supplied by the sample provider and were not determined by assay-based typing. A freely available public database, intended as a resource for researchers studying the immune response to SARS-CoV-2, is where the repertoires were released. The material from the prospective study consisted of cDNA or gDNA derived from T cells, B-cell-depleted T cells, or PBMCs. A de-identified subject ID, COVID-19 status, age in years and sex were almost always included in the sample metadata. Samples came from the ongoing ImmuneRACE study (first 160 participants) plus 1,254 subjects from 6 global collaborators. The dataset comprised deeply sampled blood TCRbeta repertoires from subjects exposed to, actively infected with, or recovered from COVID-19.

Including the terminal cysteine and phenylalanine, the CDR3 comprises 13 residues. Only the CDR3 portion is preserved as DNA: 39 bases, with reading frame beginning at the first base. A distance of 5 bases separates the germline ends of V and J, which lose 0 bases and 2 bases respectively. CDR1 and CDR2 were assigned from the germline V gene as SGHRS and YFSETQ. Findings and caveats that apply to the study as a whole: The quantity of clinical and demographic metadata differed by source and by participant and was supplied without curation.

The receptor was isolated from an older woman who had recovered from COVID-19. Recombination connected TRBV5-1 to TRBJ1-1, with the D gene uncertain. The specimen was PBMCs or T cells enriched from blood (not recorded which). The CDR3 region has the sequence CASSLARNTEAFF. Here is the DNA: TGCGCCAGCAGCTTGGCGAGAAACACTGAAGCTTTCTTT.